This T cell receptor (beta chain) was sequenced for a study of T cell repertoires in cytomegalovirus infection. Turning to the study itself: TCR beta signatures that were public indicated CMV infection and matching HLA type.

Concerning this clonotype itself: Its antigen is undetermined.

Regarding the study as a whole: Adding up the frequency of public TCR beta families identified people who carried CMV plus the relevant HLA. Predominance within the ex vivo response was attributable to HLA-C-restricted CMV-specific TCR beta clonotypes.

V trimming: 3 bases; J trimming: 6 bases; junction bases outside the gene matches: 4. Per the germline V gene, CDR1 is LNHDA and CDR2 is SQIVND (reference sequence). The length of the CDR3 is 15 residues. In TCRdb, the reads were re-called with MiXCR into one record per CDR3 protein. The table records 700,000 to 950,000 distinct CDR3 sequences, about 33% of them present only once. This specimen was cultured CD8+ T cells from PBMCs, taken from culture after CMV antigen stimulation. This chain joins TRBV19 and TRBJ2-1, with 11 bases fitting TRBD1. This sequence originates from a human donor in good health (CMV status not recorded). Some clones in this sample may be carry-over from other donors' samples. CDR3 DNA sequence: TGTGCCAGTAGTATGGACGGGACAGGGGGCAATGAGCAGTTCTTC. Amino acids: CASSMDGTGGNEQFF.